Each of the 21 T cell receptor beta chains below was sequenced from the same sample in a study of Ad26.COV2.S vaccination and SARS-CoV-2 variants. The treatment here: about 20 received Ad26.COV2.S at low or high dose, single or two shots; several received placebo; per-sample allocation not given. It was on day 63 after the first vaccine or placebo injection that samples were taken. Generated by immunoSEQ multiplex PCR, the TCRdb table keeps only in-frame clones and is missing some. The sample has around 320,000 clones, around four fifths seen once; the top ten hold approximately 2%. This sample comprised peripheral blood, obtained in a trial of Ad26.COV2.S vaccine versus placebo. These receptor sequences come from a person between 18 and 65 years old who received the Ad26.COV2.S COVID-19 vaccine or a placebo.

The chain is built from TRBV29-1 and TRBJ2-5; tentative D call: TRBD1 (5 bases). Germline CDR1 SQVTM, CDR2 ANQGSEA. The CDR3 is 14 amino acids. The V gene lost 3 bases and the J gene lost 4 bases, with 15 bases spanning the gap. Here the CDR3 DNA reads TGCAGCGTTGATGCAGGGAAAGAAGGAGAGACCCAGTACTTC. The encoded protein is CSVDAGKEGETQYF.

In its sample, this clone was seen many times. The CDR3 DNA follows: TGTGCCAGCAGTGAAGCGAGCGAGGGAGGCCATGGCTACACCTTC. Protein product: CASSEASEGGHGYTF. The chain uses TRBV6-1 and TRBJ1-2; D unclear. Trimming stripped 0 bases from V and 6 bases from J, with 14 bases between. This CDR3 region has 15 residues. Per the germline V gene, CDR1 is MNHNS and CDR2 is SASEGT.

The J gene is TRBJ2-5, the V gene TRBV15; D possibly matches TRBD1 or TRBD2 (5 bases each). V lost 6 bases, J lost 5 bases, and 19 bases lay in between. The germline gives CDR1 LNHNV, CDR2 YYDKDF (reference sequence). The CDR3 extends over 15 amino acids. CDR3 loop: CATSHVGTSMETQYF. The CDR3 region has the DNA TGTGCCACCAGTCACGTAGGGACCAGCATGGAGACCCAGTACTTC.

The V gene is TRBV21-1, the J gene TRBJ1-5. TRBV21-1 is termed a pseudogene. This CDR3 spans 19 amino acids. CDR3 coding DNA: TGTGCCAGCAGCAAAGAGGGACGGGGTCGGTGGGAGGGCAATCAGCCCCAGCATTTT. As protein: CASSKEGRGRWEGNQPQHF.

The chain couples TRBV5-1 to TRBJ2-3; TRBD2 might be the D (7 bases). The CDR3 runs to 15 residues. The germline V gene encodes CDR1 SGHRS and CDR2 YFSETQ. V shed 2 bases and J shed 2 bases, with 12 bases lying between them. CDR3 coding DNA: TGCGCCAGCAGCTTCGGGGGGCGAAACACAGATACGCAGTATTTT. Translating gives CASSFGGRNTDTQYF.

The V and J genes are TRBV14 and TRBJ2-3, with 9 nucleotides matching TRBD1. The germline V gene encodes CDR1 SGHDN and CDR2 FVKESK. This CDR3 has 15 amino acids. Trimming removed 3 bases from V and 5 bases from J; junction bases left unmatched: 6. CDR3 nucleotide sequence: TGTGCCAGCAGCCAGTTACAGGGGGCCGGAGATACGCAGTATTTT. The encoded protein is CASSQLQGAGDTQYF.

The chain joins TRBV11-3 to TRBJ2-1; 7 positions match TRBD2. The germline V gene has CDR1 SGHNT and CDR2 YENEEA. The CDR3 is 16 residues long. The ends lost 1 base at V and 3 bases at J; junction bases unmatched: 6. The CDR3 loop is CASSLGRASGYNEQFF. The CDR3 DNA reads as TGTGCCAGCAGCTTAGGTCGGGCTAGCGGCTACAATGAGCAGTTCTTC.

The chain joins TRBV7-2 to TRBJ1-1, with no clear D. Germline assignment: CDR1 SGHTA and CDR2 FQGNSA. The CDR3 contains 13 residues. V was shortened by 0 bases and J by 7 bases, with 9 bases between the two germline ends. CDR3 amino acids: CASSLAQLFEAFF. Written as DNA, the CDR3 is TGTGCCAGCAGCTTAGCGCAGCTCTTTGAAGCTTTCTTT.

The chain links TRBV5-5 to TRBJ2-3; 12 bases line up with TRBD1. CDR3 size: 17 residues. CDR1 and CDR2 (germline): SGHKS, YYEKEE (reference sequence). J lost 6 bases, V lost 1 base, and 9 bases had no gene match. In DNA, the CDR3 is TGTGCCAGCAGCTTGTCCGGGACAGGGGGCGCGCCGGATACGCAGTATTTT. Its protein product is CASSLSGTGGAPDTQYF.

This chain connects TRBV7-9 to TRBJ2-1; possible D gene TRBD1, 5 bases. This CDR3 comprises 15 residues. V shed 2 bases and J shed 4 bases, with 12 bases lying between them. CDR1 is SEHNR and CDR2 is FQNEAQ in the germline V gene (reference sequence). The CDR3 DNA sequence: TGTGCCAGCAGCTTACAGGGTGGGGCTTACAATGAGCAGTTCTTC. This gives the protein CASSLQGGAYNEQFF. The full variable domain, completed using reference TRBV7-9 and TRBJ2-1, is DTGVSQNPRHKITKRGQNVTFRCDPISEHNRLYWYRQTLGQGPEFLTYFQNEAQLEKSRLLSDRFSAERPKGSFSTLEIQRTEQGDSAMYLCASSLQGGAYNEQFFGPGTRLTVL.

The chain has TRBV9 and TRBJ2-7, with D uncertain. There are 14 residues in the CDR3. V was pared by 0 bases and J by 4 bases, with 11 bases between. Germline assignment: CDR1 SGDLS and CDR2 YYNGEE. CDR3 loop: CASSVGPGSYEQYF. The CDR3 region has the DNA TGTGCCAGCAGCGTAGGTCCGGGTTCGTACGAGCAGTACTTC.

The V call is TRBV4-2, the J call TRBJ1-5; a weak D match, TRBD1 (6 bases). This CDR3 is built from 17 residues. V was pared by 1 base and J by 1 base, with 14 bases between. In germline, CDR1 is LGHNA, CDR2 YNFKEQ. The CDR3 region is CASSQVQGLASNQPQHF. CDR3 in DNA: TGTGCCAGCAGCCAAGTGCAGGGGCTGGCCAGCAATCAGCCCCAGCATTTT.

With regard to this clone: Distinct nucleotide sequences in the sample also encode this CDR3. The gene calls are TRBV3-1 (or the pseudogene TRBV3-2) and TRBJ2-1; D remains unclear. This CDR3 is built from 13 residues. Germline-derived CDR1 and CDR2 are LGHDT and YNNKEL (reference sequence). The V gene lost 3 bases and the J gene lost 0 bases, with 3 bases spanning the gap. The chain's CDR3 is CASSQGSYNEQFF. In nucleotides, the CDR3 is TGTGCCAGCAGCCAGGGCTCCTACAATGAGCAGTTCTTC.

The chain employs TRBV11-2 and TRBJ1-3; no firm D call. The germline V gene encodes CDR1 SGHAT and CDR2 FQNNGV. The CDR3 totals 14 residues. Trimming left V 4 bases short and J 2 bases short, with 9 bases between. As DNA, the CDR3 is TGTGCCAGCAGCTCGAGGAGTACTGGAAACACCATATATTTT. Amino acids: CASSSRSTGNTIYF.

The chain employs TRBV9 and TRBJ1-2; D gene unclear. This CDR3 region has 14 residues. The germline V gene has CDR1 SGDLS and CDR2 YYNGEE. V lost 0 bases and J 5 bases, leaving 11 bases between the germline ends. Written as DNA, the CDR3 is TGTGCCAGCAGCGTAGGGCAGGCCGCGTATGGCTACACCTTC. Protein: CASSVGQAAYGYTF.

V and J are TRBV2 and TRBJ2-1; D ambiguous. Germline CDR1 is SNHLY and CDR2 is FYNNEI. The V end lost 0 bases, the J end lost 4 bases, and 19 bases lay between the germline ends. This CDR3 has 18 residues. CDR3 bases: TGTGCCAGCAGTGAAGCGCTTCCGGTACACCCAGTATACAATGAGCAGTTCTTC. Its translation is CASSEALPVHPVYNEQFF.

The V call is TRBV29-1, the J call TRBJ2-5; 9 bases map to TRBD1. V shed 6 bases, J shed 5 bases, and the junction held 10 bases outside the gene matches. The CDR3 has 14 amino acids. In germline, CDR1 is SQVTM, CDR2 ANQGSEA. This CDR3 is CSVDPGQGRETQYF. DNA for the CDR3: TGCAGCGTCGACCCGGGACAGGGTAGGGAGACCCAGTACTTC. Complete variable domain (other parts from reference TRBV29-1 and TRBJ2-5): SAVISQKPSRDICQRGTSLTIQCQVDSQVTMMFWYRQQPGQSLTLIATANQGSEATYESGFVIDKFPISRPNLTFSTLTVSNMSPEDSSIYLCSVDPGQGRETQYFGPGTRLLVL.

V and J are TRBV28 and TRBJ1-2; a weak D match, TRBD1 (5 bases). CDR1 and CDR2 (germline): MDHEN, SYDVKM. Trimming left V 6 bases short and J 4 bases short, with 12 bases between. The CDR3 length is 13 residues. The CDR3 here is CASREGPIYGYTF. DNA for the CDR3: TGTGCCAGCAGGGAGGGACCCATCTATGGCTACACCTTC.

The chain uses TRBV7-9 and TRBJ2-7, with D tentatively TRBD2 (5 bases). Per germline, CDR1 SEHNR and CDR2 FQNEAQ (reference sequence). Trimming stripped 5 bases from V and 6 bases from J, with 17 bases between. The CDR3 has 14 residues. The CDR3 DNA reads TGTGCCAGCAGCCCCGGGTTTTCTGAGGGCGAGCAGTACTTC. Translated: CASSPGFSEGEQYF.

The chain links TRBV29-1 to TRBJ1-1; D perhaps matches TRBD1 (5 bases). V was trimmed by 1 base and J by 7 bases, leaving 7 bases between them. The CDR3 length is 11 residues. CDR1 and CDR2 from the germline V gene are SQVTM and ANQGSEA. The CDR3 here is CSVEGQGEAFF. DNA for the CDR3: TGCAGCGTTGAAGGGCAGGGTGAAGCTTTCTTT.

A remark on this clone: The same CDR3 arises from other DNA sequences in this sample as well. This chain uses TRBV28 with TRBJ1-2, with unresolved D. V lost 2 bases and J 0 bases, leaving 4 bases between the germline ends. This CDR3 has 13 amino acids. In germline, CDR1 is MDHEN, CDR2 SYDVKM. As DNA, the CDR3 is TGTGCCAGCAGTTTAGGAGCTAACTATGGCTACACCTTC. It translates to CASSLGANYGYTF.